One sample yielded the 15 T cell receptor beta chains listed below, sequenced in a study of blood T cell repertoires in COVID-19. Here immunoSEQ multiplex PCR was the method, and the copy in TCRdb shows in-frame clones only, minus some. The repertoire holds hundreds of thousands of clones, with roughly 86% as singletons. Sequences were obtained from peripheral blood. These receptors all come from a woman between 25 and 40 years old with COVID-19, enrolled during active disease.

This chain connects TRBV11-3 to TRBJ2-1, with 7 bases matching TRBD1. Germline V CDR1 and CDR2: SGHNT, YENEEA. The CDR3 loop spans 15 amino acids. The V and J ends lost 1 base and 4 bases, in that order; junction bases with no gene match: 4. CDR3 region: CASSLGGGQYNEQFF. CDR3 DNA sequence: TGTGCCAGCAGCTTAGGAGGGGGCCAGTACAATGAGCAGTTCTTC.

V and J are TRBV6-1 and TRBJ2-7; TRBD2 matches 7 bases. This CDR3 spans 15 amino acids. V gave up 5 bases and J gave up 4 bases; unmatched junction bases: 11. The germline gives CDR1 MNHNS, CDR2 SASEGT. CDR3 protein: CASSPWTREGYEQYF. CDR3 bases: TGTGCCAGCAGTCCCTGGACTAGGGAAGGGTACGAGCAGTACTTC.

The CDR3 DNA follows: TGTGCCAGCAGGAGAGACACGACAGGGGCCCACGAGCAGTACTTC. Residues: CASRRDTTGAHEQYF. The chain is built from TRBV7-9 and TRBJ2-7, with 8 bases aligning to TRBD1. Looked up from germline, CDR1 is SEHNR and CDR2 is FQNEAQ (reference sequence). CDR3 length: 15 amino acids. Trimming cost V 6 bases and J 5 bases; bases outside gene matches: 12.

The rearrangement links TRBV5-1 to TRBJ1-6, with D hard to call. Trimming stripped 4 bases from V and 0 bases from J, with 14 bases between. The CDR3 sequence is 17 residues long. In germline, CDR1 is SGHRS, CDR2 YFSETQ. This CDR3 reads CASSPSDGSSYNSPLHF. In DNA form, the CDR3 reads TGCGCCAGCAGCCCGAGTGACGGGAGCTCCTATAATTCACCCCTCCACTTT.

The chain employs TRBV5-1 and TRBJ2-5; D possibly corresponds to TRBD1 (6 bases). Germline-derived CDR1 and CDR2 are SGHRS and YFSETQ. This CDR3 comprises 15 residues. The V and J ends lost 1 base and 0 bases respectively, with 10 bases between them. CDR3 in DNA: TGCGCCAGCAGCTTGTTGGGGGCCTACCAAGAGACCCAGTACTTC. This codes for CASSLLGAYQETQYF.

The chain carries TRBV27 and TRBJ1-2, with TRBD1 identical over 7 bases. Germline CDR1 reads MNHEY; CDR2 reads SMNVEV (reference sequence). This CDR3 has 14 amino acids. Germline trimming cut 6 bases from V and 6 bases from J; bases unmatched to any gene: 10. CDR3 sequence: CASSPTDRLDGYTF. The CDR3 DNA sequence: TGTGCCAGCAGCCCCACGGACAGGTTAGATGGCTACACCTTC.

The chain recombines TRBV3-1 (or the pseudogene TRBV3-2) with TRBJ1-1, with 10 positions matching TRBD1. The V gene end was trimmed by 5 bases and the J gene end by 2 bases; junction bases not matched to a gene: 2. This CDR3 comprises 14 residues. Germline CDR1 reads LGHDT; CDR2 reads YNNKEL (reference sequence). For the CDR3, the DNA is TGTGCCAGCAGCAGACAGGGGGCCAACACTGAAGCTTTCTTT. Its translation: CASSRQGANTEAFF.

Here the CDR3 reads CASLAGTALYGYTF. The CDR3 DNA sequence: TGTGCCAGCCTGGCCGGGACAGCCCTGTATGGCTACACCTTC. The V call is TRBV6-6, the J call TRBJ1-2; TRBD1 matches 7 bases. Unmatched junction bases numbered 11, after V lost 8 bases and J lost 5 bases. Germline V lookup: CDR1 MNHNY, CDR2 SVGAGI (reference sequence). The CDR3 runs 14 residues.

The chain combines TRBV19 with TRBJ1-5, with 7 bases matching TRBD1. This CDR3 comprises 15 residues. Per germline, CDR1 LNHDA and CDR2 SQIVND (reference sequence). The V gene end was trimmed by 6 bases and the J gene end by 6 bases; junction bases not matched to a gene: 11. The CDR3 DNA reads TGTGCCAGTAGGGATCGGACAGGTAGGATTCAGCCCCAGCATTTT. Amino acids: CASRDRTGRIQPQHF.

This chain links TRBV6-5 with TRBJ1-3; D is unresolved. Germline V gene lookup returns CDR1 MNHEY and CDR2 SVGAGI. The CDR3 length is 16 residues. Trimming stripped 0 bases from V and 0 bases from J, with 9 bases between. Here the CDR3 DNA reads TGTGCCAGCAGTTACTCTCCCCGGGGCTCTGGAAACACCATATATTTT. The encoded protein is CASSYSPRGSGNTIYF.

V is TRBV7-2 and J is TRBJ1-6; no clear D gene. Germline assignment: CDR1 SGHTA and CDR2 FQGNSA. Trimming removed 3 bases at V and 3 bases at J, with 9 bases between. This CDR3 is 15 amino acids long. Here the CDR3 reads CASSLGTSYNSPLHF. CDR3 in DNA: TGTGCCAGCAGCTTGGGCACTAGCTATAATTCACCCCTCCACTTT.

This clone was detected only a few times. J is TRBJ1-5 and V is TRBV5-1; 9 bases fit TRBD1. The germline V gene has CDR1 SGHRS and CDR2 YFSETQ. The trim removed 4 bases at V and 12 bases at J, leaving 14 bases unmatched. CDR3 length equals 15 residues. The CDR3 DNA reads TGCGCCAGCAGCCGAAGACAGGGGGAAACGGTGCGCCAGCATTTT. Translation: CASSRRQGETVRQHF.

The chain recombines TRBV11-2 with TRBJ2-7, with 10 bases identical to TRBD2. Looked up from germline, CDR1 is SGHAT and CDR2 is FQNNGV. The J segment lost 3 bases and the V segment lost 2 bases, leaving 4 bases of the junction unmatched. This CDR3 has 15 residues. The CDR3 here is CASSLMERGGYEQYF. The CDR3 nucleotides are TGTGCCAGCAGCTTAATGGAGCGGGGGGGCTACGAGCAGTACTTC.

This clone was detected only once. The chain recombines TRBV5-1 with TRBJ2-1; D is possibly TRBD1 (5 bases). CDR3 size: 16 residues. Per the germline V gene, CDR1 is SGHRS and CDR2 is YFSETQ. With 4 bases removed from V and 1 base from J, the gap between germline ends came to 15 bases. This CDR3 reads CASSRISSGSYNEQFF. The CDR3 bases are TGCGCCAGCAGCCGAATATCCTCAGGGTCCTACAATGAGCAGTTCTTC.

The chain has TRBV20-1 and TRBJ1-1; D is unclear. Germline lookup yields CDR1 DFQATT and CDR2 SNEGSKA (reference sequence). The ends were cut back, 3 bases at V and 10 bases at J, with 15 bases in the middle. The CDR3 runs 12 residues. CDR3 coding DNA: TGCAGTGCTAGTCCCACCGCGCTGGTAGCTTTCTTT. Its translation: CSASPTALVAFF.